This T cell receptor beta chain was captured in a study of T cells and copy number aberrations in small-cell lung cancer. In regard to this clone: Its antigen is not identified.

This CDR3 region has 14 residues. The V segment lost 2 bases and the J segment 7 bases; nucleotides outside the gene matches: 6. Looked up from germline, CDR1 is MGHRA and CDR2 is YSYEKL. General study findings and limits: Due to few samples, these findings require validation. Tumor regions shared few clones; roughly 79.9-97.7% were region-restricted. Tumors showed lower T-cell density, richness and clonality than adjacent lung, though density did not differ significantly.

Three regions per formalin-fixed paraffin-embedded tumor block were collected using a grid approach. Generated by immunoSEQ multiplex PCR, the TCRdb table keeps only in-frame clones and is missing some. The profile covers almost 950 clones, with 85% to 95% appearing a single time and roughly 2.2% taken by the ten largest. The rearrangement links TRBV4-1 to TRBJ1-2, with TRBD1 identical over 8 bases. Material for sequencing was tumor tissue. This sequence originates from a woman between 45 and 65 years old with small cell lung cancer. The CDR3 DNA follows: TGCGCCAGCAGCCAACTGACAGGGGTAATTGGCTACACCTTC. Protein product: CASSQLTGVIGYTF.